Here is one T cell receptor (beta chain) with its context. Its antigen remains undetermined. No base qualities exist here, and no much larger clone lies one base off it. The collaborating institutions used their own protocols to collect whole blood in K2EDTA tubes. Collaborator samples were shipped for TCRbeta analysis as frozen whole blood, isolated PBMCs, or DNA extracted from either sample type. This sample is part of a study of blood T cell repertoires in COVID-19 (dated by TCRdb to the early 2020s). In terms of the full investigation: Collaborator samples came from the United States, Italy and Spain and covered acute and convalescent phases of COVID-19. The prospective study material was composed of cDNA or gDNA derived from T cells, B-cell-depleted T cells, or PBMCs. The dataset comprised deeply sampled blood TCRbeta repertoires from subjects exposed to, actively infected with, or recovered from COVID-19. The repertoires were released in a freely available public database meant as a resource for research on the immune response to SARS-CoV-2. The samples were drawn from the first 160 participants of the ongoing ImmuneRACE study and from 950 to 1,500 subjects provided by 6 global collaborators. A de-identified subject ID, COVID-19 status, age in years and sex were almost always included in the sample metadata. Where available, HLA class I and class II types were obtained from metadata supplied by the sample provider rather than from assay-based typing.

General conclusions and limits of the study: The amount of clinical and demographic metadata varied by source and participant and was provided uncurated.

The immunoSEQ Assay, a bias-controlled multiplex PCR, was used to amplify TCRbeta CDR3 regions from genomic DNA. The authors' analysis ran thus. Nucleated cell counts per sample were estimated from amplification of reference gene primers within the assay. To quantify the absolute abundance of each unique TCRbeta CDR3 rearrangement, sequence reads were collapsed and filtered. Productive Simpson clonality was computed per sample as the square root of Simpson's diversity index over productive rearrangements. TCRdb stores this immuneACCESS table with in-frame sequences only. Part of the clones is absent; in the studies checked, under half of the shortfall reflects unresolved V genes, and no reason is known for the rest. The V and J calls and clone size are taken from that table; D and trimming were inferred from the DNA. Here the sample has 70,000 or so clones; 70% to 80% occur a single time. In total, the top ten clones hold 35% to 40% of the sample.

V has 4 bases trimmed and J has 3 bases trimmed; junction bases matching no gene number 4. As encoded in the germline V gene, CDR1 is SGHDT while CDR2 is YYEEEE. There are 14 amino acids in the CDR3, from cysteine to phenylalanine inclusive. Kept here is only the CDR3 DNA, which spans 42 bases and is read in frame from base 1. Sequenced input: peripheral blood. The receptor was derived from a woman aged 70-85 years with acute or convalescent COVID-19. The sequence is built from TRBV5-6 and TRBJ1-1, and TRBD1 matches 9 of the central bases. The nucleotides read TGTGCCAGCAGCGGGGGACAGGGAGACACTGAAGCTTTCTTT. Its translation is CASSGGQGDTEAFF.